Listed below are T cell receptor beta chains from one sample, sequenced in a study of blood T cell repertoires in COVID-19. The table came from immunoSEQ multiplex PCR; TCRdb's copy has only in-frame clones and leaves some out. The repertoire holds about 320,000 clones, with around 89% as singletons. Sequences were obtained from peripheral blood. The receptors stem from a woman between 25 and 40 years old with COVID-19, enrolled during active disease. The CDR3 runs from the conserved cysteine through the conserved F or W. A D gene is named only where the DNA matches it firmly. For some rows the clone size is stated as once, few or many, or as a class when expanded; others skip it.

TRBV30,.,15,TRBD1,TRBJ1-5,CAWKGGTGGNQPQHF,TGTGCCTGGAAAGGGGGGACAGGGGGCAATCAGCCCCAGCATTTT
TRBV29-1,.,12,.,TRBJ1-4,CSVLMADEKLFF,TGCAGCGTTTTGATGGCGGATGAAAAACTGTTTTTT
TRBV19,.,16,TRBD1,TRBJ1-2,CASSPWTGGAGYGYTF,TGTGCCAGTAGTCCGTGGACAGGGGGCGCGGGCTATGGCTACACCTTC
TRBV30,.,11,.,TRBJ1-4,CAGLRGGELFF,TGTGCCGGGCTAAGGGGAGGGGAACTGTTTTTT
TRBV21-1,.,14,.,TRBJ1-1,CASSKQGFNLVAFF,TGTGCCAGCAGCAAACAGGGTTTCAATCTCGTCGCTTTCTTT
TRBV5-1,.,13,.,TRBJ1-1,CASSFDRNTEAFF,TGCGCCAGCAGCTTCGACAGAAACACTGAAGCTTTCTTT
TRBV9,.,15,.,TRBJ2-7,CASSVGRDGAYEQYF,TGTGCCAGCAGCGTAGGGAGGGACGGGGCCTACGAGCAGTACTTC
TRBV6-1,.,13,.,TRBJ1-2,CASSDSGGYGYTF,TGTGCCAGCAGTGATTCGGGGGGCTATGGCTACACCTTC
TRBV5-1,.,15,.,TRBJ1-1,CASSRLGASKDEAFF,TGCGCCAGCAGCCGATTGGGCGCCTCCAAGGATGAAGCTTTCTTT
TRBV18,once,14,TRBD1,TRBJ1-5,CASSQGQPNQPQHF,TGTGCCAGCTCACAGGGACAGCCTAATCAGCCCCAGCATTTT
TRBV9,once,15,TRBD2,TRBJ2-5,CASSPEGRGWETQYF,TGTGCCAGCAGCCCAGAAGGGAGGGGATGGGAGACCCAGTACTTC
TRBV15,.,13,.,TRBJ1-1,CATSRGSGTEAFF,TGTGCCACCAGCAGAGGTTCGGGCACTGAAGCTTTCTTT
TRBV9,.,15,TRBD1,TRBJ2-5,CASSPARTGRETQYF,TGTGCCAGCAGCCCGGCGAGGACAGGGCGAGAGACCCAGTACTTC
TRBV4-1,.,14,.,TRBJ2-7,CASSQDQIPYEQYF,TGCGCCAGCAGCCAAGACCAGATTCCCTACGAGCAGTACTTC
TRBV5-1,.,14,TRBD1,TRBJ2-7,CASSFRQGVAEQYF,TGCGCCAGCAGCTTCCGTCAGGGGGTCGCCGAGCAGTACTTC
TRBV5-1,once,16,TRBD1,TRBJ2-2,CASSGTTDRSTGELFF,TGCGCCAGCAGCGGTACCACGGACAGGAGCACCGGGGAGCTGTTTTTT
TRBV19,few,15,.,TRBJ1-1,CASSLSGLEDTEAFF,TGTGCCAGTAGTCTGTCAGGGCTAGAGGACACTGAAGCTTTCTTT
TRBV6-5,.,13,TRBD1,TRBJ2-7,CASIAPGGIQQYF,TGTGCCAGCATCGCGCCAGGGGGAATTCAGCAGTACTTC
TRBV4-3,few,16,TRBD1,TRBJ1-1,CASSQQGAGLNTEAFF,TGCGCCAGCAGCCAACAGGGGGCCGGGTTGAACACTGAAGCTTTCTTT
TRBV9,.,14,TRBD2,TRBJ2-5,CASSVSGLAGTQYF,TGTGCCAGCAGCGTATCTGGACTAGCGGGGACCCAGTACTTC
TRBV3-1/TRBV3-2,.,14,.,TRBJ1-1,CASSHIPGNTEAFF,TGTGCCAGCAGCCACATCCCAGGGAACACTGAAGCTTTCTTT
TRBV24-1,.,15,.,TRBJ2-5,CATSDARGAGETQYF,TGTGCCACCAGTGATGCCAGGGGTGCGGGAGAGACCCAGTACTTC
TRBV6-5,.,15,.,TRBJ1-1,CASSYTIPGGTEAFF,TGTGCCAGCAGTTACACCATACCCGGGGGTACTGAAGCTTTCTTT
TRBV30,.,17,TRBD1,TRBJ2-6,CAWSGPGTGPGANVLTF,TGTGCCTGGAGTGGGCCTGGGACAGGCCCTGGGGCCAACGTCCTGACTTTC
TRBV7-8,.,13,.,TRBJ2-3,CASSFQGTDTQYF,TGTGCCAGCAGCTTCCAGGGGACAGATACGCAGTATTTT
TRBV5-6,.,16,TRBD1,TRBJ1-5,CASSLNGGTENQPQHF,TGTGCCAGCAGCCTGAACGGAGGGACAGAGAATCAGCCCCAGCATTTT
TRBV6-5,.,14,.,TRBJ2-1,CASRIASSYNEQFF,TGTGCCAGCCGAATAGCTAGCTCCTACAATGAGCAGTTCTTC
TRBV6-4,.,13,.,TRBJ2-2,CASSGDFTGELFF,TGTGCCAGCAGCGGGGACTTTACCGGGGAGCTGTTTTTT
TRBV11-2,.,16,TRBD1,TRBJ1-2,CASSPQSGTGSYGYTF,TGTGCCAGCAGCCCGCAATCCGGGACAGGGTCCTATGGCTACACCTTC
TRBV19,.,14,TRBD1,TRBJ2-1,CASSAFRDSNEQFF,TGTGCCAGTAGTGCGTTCCGGGACAGCAATGAGCAGTTCTTC
TRBV7-2,.,16,TRBD1,TRBJ1-1,CASSSPGRGTNTEAFF,TGTGCCAGCAGCTCACCGGGCAGGGGGACGAACACTGAAGCTTTCTTT
TRBV6-6,.,15,.,TRBJ1-1,CASSYYRAPNTEAFF,TGTGCCAGCAGTTACTACAGGGCGCCGAACACTGAAGCTTTCTTT
TRBV7-9,.,13,TRBD1,TRBJ1-1,CASSRTGVTEAFF,TGTGCCAGCAGTAGAACAGGGGTGACTGAAGCTTTCTTT
TRBV27,.,16,TRBD1,TRBJ2-1,CASSLIRDRVTGGQFF,TGTGCCAGCAGTTTAATCCGGGACAGGGTTACAGGTGGGCAGTTCTTC
TRBV21-1,once,13,.,TRBJ1-4,CASSPYSNEKLFF,TGTGCCAGCAGCCCCTACTCGAATGAAAAACTGTTTTTT
TRBV7-2,.,17,TRBD1,TRBJ2-2,CASTVNPGQGAGGELFF,TGTGCCAGCACCGTCAACCCGGGACAGGGGGCCGGCGGGGAGCTGTTTTTT
TRBV5-1,.,17,.,TRBJ2-5,CASSLGADRPAGETQYF,TGCGCCAGCAGCTTGGGGGCTGACAGGCCAGCCGGGGAGACCCAGTACTTC
TRBV29-1,.,14,.,TRBJ2-7,CSVEEGGPFYEQYF,TGCAGCGTTGAAGAGGGGGGGCCCTTTTACGAGCAGTACTTC
TRBV6-6,.,12,.,TRBJ1-1,CASSYTGEEAFF,TGTGCCAGCAGTTACACCGGGGAAGAAGCTTTCTTT
TRBV30,many,15,.,TRBJ1-2,CAWSKPTRGVYGYTF,TGTGCCTGGAGTAAACCCACACGGGGAGTCTATGGCTACACCTTC
TRBV27,.,14,.,TRBJ1-3,CASSLSPARGSIYF,TGTGCCAGCAGTTTATCCCCGGCCAGGGGCTCCATATATTTT
TRBV18,.,13,TRBD2,TRBJ2-3,CASSGLAGDTQYF,TGTGCCAGCTCCGGACTAGCGGGGGATACGCAGTATTTT
TRBV6-2/TRBV6-3,many,14,.,TRBJ2-2,CASSHTQLTGELFF,TGTGCCAGCAGTCACACACAGCTCACCGGGGAGCTGTTTTTT
TRBV7-8,.,16,.,TRBJ1-1,CASSPSPATMNTEAFF,TGTGCCAGCAGCCCAAGCCCCGCCACCATGAACACTGAAGCTTTCTTT
TRBV11-2,.,13,.,TRBJ1-1,CASSQRGGWEAFF,TGTGCCAGCAGCCAACGGGGGGGATGGGAAGCTTTCTTT
TRBV5-1,.,13,.,TRBJ1-2,CASSFGDDYGYTF,TGCGCCAGCAGCTTCGGGGATGACTATGGCTACACCTTC
TRBV9,.,13,.,TRBJ1-1,CASSVALNSEAFF,TGTGCCAGCAGCGTAGCTTTGAACTCTGAAGCTTTCTTT
TRBV9,.,15,TRBD2,TRBJ2-1,CASSDWTSGDNEQFF,TGTGCCAGCAGCGATTGGACTAGCGGGGATAATGAGCAGTTCTTC
TRBV7-9,.,16,TRBD1,TRBJ1-2,CASSSLVVTGVEGYTF,TGTGCCAGCAGCTCCCTAGTCGTCACAGGGGTGGAGGGCTACACCTTC
TRBV9,.,15,TRBD2,TRBJ2-1,CASSAVAGTLDEQFF,TGTGCCAGCAGCGCGGTAGCGGGGACCTTAGATGAGCAGTTCTTC